This T cell receptor (beta chain) is drawn from a study of T cell repertoires and HLA-DP antigens. Findings and caveats of the study: Average cumulative frequency of previously undetected clones was roughly 36% against one allele and around 53% against the other. Responder cells were total CD4+ cells with a HeLa antigen-presenting system.

HeLa cells expressing allogeneic DPB1 restimulated the roughly 15-day-expanded CD4+ cells for approximately a day. HeLa stimulator cells carried retrovirally transduced HLA-DPA1/DPB1, HLA-DM, invariant chain and CD80. Average purity of the negatively selected CD4+ T cells was around 98%. Cocultures used a 3:1 ratio of CD4+ cells to 100 Gy-irradiated HeLa, with around 50 U/mL IL-2. The table came from immunoSEQ multiplex PCR; TCRdb's copy has only in-frame clones and leaves some out. The data contain about 2,500 clones, around 71% of them seen just once; the ten biggest clones take up nearly 50%. CDR3 length equals 14 residues. CDR1 is SGDLS and CDR2 is YYNGEE in the germline V gene. Between the trimmed V and J ends, which lost 7 bases and 8 bases, there was a span of 18 bases.

The sequence derives from a man in his sixties in good health and CMV-seronegative. The material sequenced was CD137- CD4+ T cells from cultured PBMCs. This chain joins TRBV9 and TRBJ1-4, with TRBD1 as a possible D gene (5 bases). This CDR3 reads CASGGRPGGEKLFF. The CDR3 bases are TGTGCCAGCGGGGGACGTCCAGGTGGAGAAAAACTGTTTTTT.